This T cell receptor (beta chain) was sequenced in a study of T cells in Graves' hyperthyroidism and ophthalmopathy. Overall study results and limits: Blood also showed most of the thyroid clonotypes that were expanded above 0.001.

This clonotype was counted between two and nine times. The antigen remains unidentified. Authors of the study amplified TCR beta CDR3 regions from RNA transcripts. When the TCR CDR3 underwent first-round RT-PCR, the HTBI primer set was used. TCRdb recomputed calls from the multiplex PCR reads with MiXCR, one row per CDR3 protein. This table holds 600,000 or so distinct CDR3 sequences, around 42% found once. CDR1 is SGHRS and CDR2 is YFSETQ in the germline V gene. The CDR3 consists of 13 residues. Trimming took 4 bases from V and 4 from J; bases not matched to a gene: 5. Researchers defined stable Graves' hyperthyroidism as no ophthalmopathy progression within 18 months. Patients aged 18 to 65 had newly diagnosed hyperthyroidism lasting under 2 months.

The TCR originated in a woman younger than 35 with Graves' hyperthyroidism. Sequencing was carried out using peripheral blood or thyroid tissue (not recorded which). The chain is built from TRBV5-1 and TRBJ2-7; 7 bases match TRBD1. Written as DNA, the CDR3 is TGCGCCAGCAGCCAGGGACAGTTTTACGAGCAGTACTTC. Translation: CASSQGQFYEQYF. The full variable domain, with the rest looked up from reference TRBV5-1 and TRBJ2-7, is KAGVTQTPRYLIKTRGQQVTLSCSPISGHRSVSWYQQTPGQGLQFLFEYFSETQRNKGNFPGRFSGRQFSNSRSEMNVSTLELGDSALYLCASSQGQFYEQYFGPGTRLTVT.